This paragraph covers one T cell receptor (beta chain) sequence. This sample is drawn from a study of T cell responses to AZD1222 COVID-19 vaccine. The CDR3 is 14 residues long. V was trimmed by 1 base and J by 5 bases, leaving 11 bases between them. Per the germline V gene, CDR1 is SGHTA and CDR2 is FQGTGA. Here immunoSEQ multiplex PCR was the method, and the copy in TCRdb shows in-frame clones only, minus some. The sample carries about 130,000 clones, 70% to 90% recorded once. The genes are TRBV7-3 and TRBJ2-5, with D hard to call. This specimen was peripheral blood, taken on day 0 of AZD1222 vaccination. The sequence was collected from an adult in good health. The CDR3 DNA reads TGTGCCAGCAGCTTAAACGGCCAACTGGAGACCCAGTACTTC. Translated, it gives CASSLNGQLETQYF. Looking up the rest from reference TRBV7-3 and TRBJ2-5 gives the full variable domain: GAGVSQTPSNKVTEKGKYVELRCDPISGHTALYWYRQSLGQGPEFLIYFQGTGAADDSGLPNDRFFAVRPEGSVSTLKIQRTERGDSAVYLCASSLNGQLETQYFGPGTRLLVL.